This T cell receptor beta chain was sequenced in a study of blood T cells in healthy people across ages. General study points: Relative to aged donors, long-lived donors carried more naive CD4+ cells and displayed higher diversity.

With a J-beta primer mix and a sample-barcoded 5' primer, a second PCR ran about 7 to 12 cycles. Through a template-switch adaptor with 12 random nucleotides, each cDNA molecule received a tag. TCRdb used MiXCR to reprocess the 5' RACE reads, holding one entry per CDR3 protein. The data contain 650,000 to 1,000,000 distinct CDR3 sequences, under 40% of them singletons. Remarks on this clonotype: As yet, its antigen is unknown.

Sequencing was done on a sample of blood. The clonotype originates from a man younger than 35 in good health.

The CDR3 loop is CASSQVFGSSYEQYF. DNA of the CDR3: TGCGCCAGCAGCCAAGTTTTCGGCAGCTCCTACGAGCAGTACTTC. The chain employs TRBV4-1 and TRBJ2-7; no clear D gene. Looked up from germline, CDR1 is MGHRA and CDR2 is YSYEKL. The CDR3 covers 15 residues. V dropped 1 base and J dropped 0 bases, with 10 bases sitting between them.